This TCR beta chain is from a study of T cells in Graves' hyperthyroidism and ophthalmopathy. Study summary: Peripheral blood collection took place at initial diagnosis, before any treatment.

It was RNA transcripts that yielded the amplified TCR beta CDR3 regions. The study used the HTBI primer set for a first-round RT-PCR of the TCR CDR3. TCRdb re-analysed the multiplex PCR reads in MiXCR, keeping a single row per CDR3 protein. The sample contains about 600,000 distinct CDR3 sequences, roughly a sixth of which appear only once. CDR1 and CDR2 (germline): ENHRY, SYGVKD. CDR3 length: 14 residues. Trimming took 0 bases from V and 5 from J, leaving 10 bases between them. This clonotype was found many times. This receptor was obtained from a woman aged 35 to 49 with Graves' ophthalmopathy. This chain uses TRBV10-3 with TRBJ1-1; D call uncertain. Sequenced: blood. CDR3 protein: CAISESGRVTEAFF. CDR3 nucleotide sequence: TGTGCCATCAGTGAGTCGGGGAGGGTGACTGAAGCTTTCTTT.